This TCR beta chain was sequenced in a study of blood T cell repertoires in COVID-19. Across the study: Italy, Spain and the United States were the sources of the convalescent and acute COVID-19 samples. T cells, B-cell-depleted T cells, or PBMCs provided the cDNA or gDNA that served as material.

This CDR3 contains 18 residues. V gave up 3 bases and J gave up 2 bases, with 18 bases separating them. Looked up from germline, CDR1 is SGHRS and CDR2 is YFSETQ. As originally analysed: Estimated nucleated cell counts came from reference gene primer amplification. Method: immunoSEQ multiplex PCR; TCRdb's copy keeps in-frame clones and lacks some. That table is the source of V, J and clone size, and D and trimming were worked out from the DNA. The top ten hold about 28% of the sample, which has 40,000 to 45,000 clones, around three quarters seen once. This TCR came from an elderly man with acute or convalescent COVID-19. The genes are TRBV5-1 and TRBJ2-6; tentatively, D is TRBD1 (5 bases). Sequences were obtained from peripheral blood. The CDR3 spells CASSSGSGRGPGANVLTF. As DNA, the CDR3 is TGCGCCAGCAGCTCAGGGTCCGGAAGGGGTCCTGGGGCCAACGTCCTGACTTTC.